What follows describes a single T cell receptor beta chain. The data were taken from a study of blood T cell repertoires in COVID-19. As for the study in general: The origin of the acute and convalescent COVID-19 samples was the United States, Italy and Spain. T cells, B-cell-depleted T cells, or PBMCs provided the cDNA or gDNA that served as material.

Under the authors' procedure: For nucleated cells, counts were estimated from reference gene primer amplification. Method: immunoSEQ multiplex PCR; TCRdb's copy keeps in-frame clones and lacks some. V and J calls and clone size are copied from that table; D and trimming were computed from the DNA. The sample lists 300,000 or so clones; about 83% were seen once. The specimen sequenced was peripheral blood. This sequence was found in a woman between 50 and 59 years old with acute or convalescent COVID-19.

The DNA for the CDR3 is TGTGCCAGCAGTTTATGGGGGCAAAACATTCAGTACTTC. Protein product: CASSLWGQNIQYF. The rearrangement joins TRBV27 to TRBJ2-4, with a tentative D call TRBD1 (6 bases). Trimming shortened V by 1 base and J by 5 bases, and 6 bases separated the two germline ends. This CDR3 has 13 residues. Germline CDR1 and CDR2: MNHEY and SMNVEV (reference sequence).